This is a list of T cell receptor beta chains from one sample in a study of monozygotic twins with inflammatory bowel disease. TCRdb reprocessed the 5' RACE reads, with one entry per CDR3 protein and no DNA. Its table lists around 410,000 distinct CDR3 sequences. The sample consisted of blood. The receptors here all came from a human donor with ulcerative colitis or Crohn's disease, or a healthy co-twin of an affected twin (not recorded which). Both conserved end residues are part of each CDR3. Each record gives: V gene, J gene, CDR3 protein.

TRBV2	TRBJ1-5	CASKPGTASNQPQHF
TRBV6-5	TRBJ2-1	CASSYRGLAGGRSYNEQFF
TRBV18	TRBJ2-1	CASSPRFAGDNEQFF
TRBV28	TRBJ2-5	CASSEQGSVETQYF
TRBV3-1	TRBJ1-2	CASSSRDLPGDGYTF
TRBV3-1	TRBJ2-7	CASSQEFLRGYEQYF
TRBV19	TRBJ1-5	CASKGSNQPQHF
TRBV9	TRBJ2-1	CASSAGSGTSAYNEQFF
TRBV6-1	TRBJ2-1	CASSPLGTGIYNEQFF
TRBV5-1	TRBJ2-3	CASSQMSGGEGDTQYF
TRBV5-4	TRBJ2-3	CASSSGRGQGATDTQYF
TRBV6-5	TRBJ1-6	CASRQSNSPLHF
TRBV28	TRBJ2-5	CASSLVGGLETQYF
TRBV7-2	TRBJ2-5	CASSLEGDRGTQYF
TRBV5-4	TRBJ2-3	CASSLKLAANTDTQYF
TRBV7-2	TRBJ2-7	CASSHGLAGGPYEQYF
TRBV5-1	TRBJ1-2	CASSFQGVGYGYTF
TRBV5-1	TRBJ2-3	CASSAATSGGFVYLADTQYF
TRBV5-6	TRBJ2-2	CASSFIAGKNTGELFF
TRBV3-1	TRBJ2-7	CASSQERDFYEQYF
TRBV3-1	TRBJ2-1	CASSPSGRGYEQFF
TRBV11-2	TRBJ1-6	CASSPRVSAGKFNSPLHF
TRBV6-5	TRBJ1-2	CASSYTGGRKIRGYTF
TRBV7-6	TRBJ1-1	CASSLDPGTFTEAFF
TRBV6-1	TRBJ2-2	CASTPLAGGNTGELFF
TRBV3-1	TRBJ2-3	CASSPGGISDTQYF
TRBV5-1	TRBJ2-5	CASSPGTGAVGETQYF
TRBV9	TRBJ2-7	CASSVDASASYEQYF
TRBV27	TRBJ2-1	CASVGNGDEQFF
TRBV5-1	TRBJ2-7	CASSLQGEASYEQYF
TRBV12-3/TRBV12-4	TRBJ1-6	CASSSGPGVTPLHF
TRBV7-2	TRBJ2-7	CASSLAGKSYEQYF
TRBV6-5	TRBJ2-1	CASSYPIQGSSYNEQFF
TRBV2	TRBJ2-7	CASIIWSYEQYF
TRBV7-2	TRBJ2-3	CASSLVFSGTDTQYF
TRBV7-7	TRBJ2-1	CASSLAAGDGEQFF
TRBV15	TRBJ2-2	CATGHRDKTGELFF
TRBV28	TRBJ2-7	CASSKTWDSDYEQYF
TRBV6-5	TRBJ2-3	CASRQDYTDTQYF
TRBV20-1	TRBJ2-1	CSARDLAGGTTVEQFF
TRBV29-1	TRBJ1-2	CSVEDDHSATNYGYTF
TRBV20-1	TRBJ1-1	CSASRPGGTEAFF
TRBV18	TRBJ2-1	CASSPPSHNEQFF
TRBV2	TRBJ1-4	CASSALGEEKLFF
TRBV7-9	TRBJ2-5	CASSSDRLQETQYF
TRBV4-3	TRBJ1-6	CASSQDVPAGGSPLHF
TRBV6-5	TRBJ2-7	CASSYGLGDEQYF
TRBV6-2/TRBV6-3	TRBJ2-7	CASSLAGIYEQYF